This entry lists 5 T cell receptor beta chains sequenced from one sample in a study of blood T cell repertoires in COVID-19. Profiled with immunoSEQ multiplex PCR; TCRdb holds only in-frame clones, not every one. The table shows 150,000 to 200,000 clones, with roughly nine tenths occurring only once. Source material: peripheral blood. The receptor source for this set is a man in his late teens or twenties who had recovered from COVID-19.

The V and J genes are TRBV19 and TRBJ1-4, with TRBD1 as a possible D gene (6 bases). The germline CDR1 and CDR2 sequences are LNHDA and SQIVND (reference sequence). Trimming shortened V by 3 bases and J by 7 bases, and 27 bases separated the two germline ends. The length of the CDR3 is 19 residues. CDR3 coding DNA: TGTGCCAGTAGTATTACGGGGCACTTAACAGGGATTGGAGGTGAAAAACTGTTTTTT. Protein sequence: CASSITGHLTGIGGEKLFF.

The rearrangement uses TRBV19 and TRBJ2-1, with 14 bases identical to TRBD2. V gave up 9 bases and J gave up 15 bases; unmatched junction bases: 10. CDR1 is LNHDA, CDR2 SQIVND, per germline (reference sequence). This CDR3 has 13 amino acids. The CDR3 DNA follows: TGTGCCAGCCTTGGGACTAGCGGGAGCTTGGGGTTCTTC. Translated: CASLGTSGSLGFF.

This chain links TRBV9 with TRBJ1-1, with D tentatively TRBD1 (6 bases). This CDR3 region has 17 residues. Germline V gene lookup returns CDR1 SGDLS and CDR2 YYNGEE. V lost 4 bases, J lost 1 base, and 20 bases lay in between. The CDR3 loop reads CASSIRDTVGRNTEAFF. CDR3 coding DNA: TGTGCCAGCAGCATCCGGGACACGGTGGGAAGGAACACTGAAGCTTTCTTT. The full variable domain, its missing parts supplied by reference TRBV9 and TRBJ1-1, is DSGVTQTPKHLITATGQRVTLRCSPRSGDLSVYWYQQSLDQGLQFLIQYYNGEERAKGNILERFSAQQFPDLHSELNLSSLELGDSALYFCASSIRDTVGRNTEAFFGQGTRLTVV.

The chain joins TRBV30 to TRBJ1-6; 7 bases are a match to TRBD1. The CDR3 has 13 amino acids. CDR1 and CDR2 (germline): GTSNPN, SVGIG (reference sequence). V gave up 7 bases and J gave up 6 bases; unmatched junction bases: 6. The CDR3 bases are TGTGCCTCACAGGGGAGCGGTAATTCACCCCTCCACTTT. This codes for CASQGSGNSPLHF.

This clone came up a few times. The rearrangement uses TRBV10-1 and TRBJ2-1, with TRBD2 as a possible D gene (6 bases). The CDR3 covers 15 residues. Looked up from germline, CDR1 is WNHNN and CDR2 is SYGVQD (reference sequence). The ends were cut back, 4 bases at V and 5 bases at J, with 15 bases in the middle. CDR3 residues: CASSVGREVNNEQFF. The CDR3 DNA sequence: TGCGCCAGCAGTGTTGGAAGGGAGGTGAACAATGAGCAGTTCTTC.